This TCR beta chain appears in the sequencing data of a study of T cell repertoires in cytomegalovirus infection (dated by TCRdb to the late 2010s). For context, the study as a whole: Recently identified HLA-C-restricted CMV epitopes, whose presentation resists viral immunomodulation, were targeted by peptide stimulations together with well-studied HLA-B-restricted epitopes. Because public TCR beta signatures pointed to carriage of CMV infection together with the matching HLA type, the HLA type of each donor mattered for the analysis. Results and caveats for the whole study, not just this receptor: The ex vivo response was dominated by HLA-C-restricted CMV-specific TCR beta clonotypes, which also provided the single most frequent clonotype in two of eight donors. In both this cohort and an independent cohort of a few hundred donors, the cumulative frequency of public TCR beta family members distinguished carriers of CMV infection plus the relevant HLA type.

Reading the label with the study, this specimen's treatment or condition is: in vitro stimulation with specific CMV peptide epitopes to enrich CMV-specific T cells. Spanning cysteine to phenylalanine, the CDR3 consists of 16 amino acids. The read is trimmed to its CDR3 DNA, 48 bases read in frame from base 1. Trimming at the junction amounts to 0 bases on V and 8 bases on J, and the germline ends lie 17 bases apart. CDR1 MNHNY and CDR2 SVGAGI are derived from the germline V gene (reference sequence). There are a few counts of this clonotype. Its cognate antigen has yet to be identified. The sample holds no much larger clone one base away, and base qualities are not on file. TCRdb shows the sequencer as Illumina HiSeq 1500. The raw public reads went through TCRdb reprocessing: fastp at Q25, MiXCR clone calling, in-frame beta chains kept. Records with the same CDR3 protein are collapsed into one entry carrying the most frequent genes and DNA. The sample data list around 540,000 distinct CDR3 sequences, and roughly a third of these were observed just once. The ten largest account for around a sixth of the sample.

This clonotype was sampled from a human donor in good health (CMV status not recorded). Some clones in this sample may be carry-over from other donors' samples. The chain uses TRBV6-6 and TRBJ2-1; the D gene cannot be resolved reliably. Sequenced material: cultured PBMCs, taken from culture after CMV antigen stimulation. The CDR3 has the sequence CASSYSKMVHTDEQFF. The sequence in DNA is TGTGCCAGCAGTTACTCGAAGATGGTCCATACGGATGAGCAGTTCTTC.